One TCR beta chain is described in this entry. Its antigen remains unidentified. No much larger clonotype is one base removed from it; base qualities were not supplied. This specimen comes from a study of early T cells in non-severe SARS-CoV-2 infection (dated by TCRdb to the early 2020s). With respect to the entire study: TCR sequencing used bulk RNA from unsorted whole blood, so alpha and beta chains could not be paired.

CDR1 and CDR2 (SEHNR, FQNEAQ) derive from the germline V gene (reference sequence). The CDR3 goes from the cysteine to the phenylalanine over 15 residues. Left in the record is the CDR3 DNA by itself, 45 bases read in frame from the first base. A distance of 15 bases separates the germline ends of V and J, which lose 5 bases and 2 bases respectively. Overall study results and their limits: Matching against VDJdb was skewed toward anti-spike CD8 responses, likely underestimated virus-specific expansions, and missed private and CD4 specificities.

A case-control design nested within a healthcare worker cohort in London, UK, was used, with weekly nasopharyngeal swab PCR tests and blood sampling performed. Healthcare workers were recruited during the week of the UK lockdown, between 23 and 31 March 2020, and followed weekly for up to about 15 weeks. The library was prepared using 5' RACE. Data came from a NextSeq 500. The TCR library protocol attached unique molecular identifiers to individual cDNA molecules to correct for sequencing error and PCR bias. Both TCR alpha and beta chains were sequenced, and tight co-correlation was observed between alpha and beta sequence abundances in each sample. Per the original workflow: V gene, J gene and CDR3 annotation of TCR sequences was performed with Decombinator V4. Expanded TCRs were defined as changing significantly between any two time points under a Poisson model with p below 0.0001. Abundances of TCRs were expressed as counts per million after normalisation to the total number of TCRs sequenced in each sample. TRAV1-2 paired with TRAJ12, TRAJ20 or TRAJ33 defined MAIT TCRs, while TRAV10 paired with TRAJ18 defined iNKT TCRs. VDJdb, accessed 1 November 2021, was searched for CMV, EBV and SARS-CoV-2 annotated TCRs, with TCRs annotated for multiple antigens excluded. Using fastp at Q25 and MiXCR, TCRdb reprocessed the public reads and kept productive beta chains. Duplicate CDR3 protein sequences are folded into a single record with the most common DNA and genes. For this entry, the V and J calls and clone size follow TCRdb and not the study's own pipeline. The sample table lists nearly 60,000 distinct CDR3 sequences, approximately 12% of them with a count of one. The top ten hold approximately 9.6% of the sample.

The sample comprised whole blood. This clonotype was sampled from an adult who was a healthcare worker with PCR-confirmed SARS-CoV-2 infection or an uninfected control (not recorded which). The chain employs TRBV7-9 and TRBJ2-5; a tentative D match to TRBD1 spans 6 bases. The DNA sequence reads TGTGCCAGCAGCCCTCGGGACATGGGGCAAGAGACCCAGTACTTC. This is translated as CASSPRDMGQETQYF.